Listed below are T cell receptor beta chains from one sample, sequenced in a study of T cells after yellow fever vaccination. TCRdb analysed the 5' RACE reads with MiXCR anew, one entry per CDR3 protein. The repertoire holds around 320,000 distinct CDR3 sequences, with around 4.3% as singletons. Source: PBMCs, taken 15 days after the yellow fever booster vaccination. The receptors derive from a man aged 18 to 29 who received the YFV17D yellow fever vaccine. Each CDR3 is given with its conserved first and last residue. The order of the fields is D gene, J gene, V gene, clone size, CDR3 DNA, CDR3 protein. D genes are given only for firm matches. Size tells how often a clone was seen (once, few, many) or the class of an expanded clone, and some rows leave it out.

D gene: .; J gene: TRBJ2-3; V gene: TRBV4-3; clone size: few; CDR3 DNA: TGCGCCAGCAGCCAAGATCTCCGGGGGTGGACAGATACGCAGTATTTT; CDR3 protein: CASSQDLRGWTDTQYF
D gene: TRBD1; J gene: TRBJ2-7; V gene: TRBV15; clone size: many; CDR3 DNA: TGTGCCACCAGCAGAGACCCGGACAGGGGCCGCCCCGGGCAGTACTTC; CDR3 protein: CATSRDPDRGRPGQYF
D gene: .; J gene: TRBJ2-5; V gene: TRBV29-1; clone size: many; CDR3 DNA: TGCAGCGTTCGACTACAAGAGACCCAGTACTTC; CDR3 protein: CSVRLQETQYF
D gene: .; J gene: TRBJ2-3; V gene: TRBV7-2; clone size: many; CDR3 DNA: TGTGCCAGCAGCTTAGGGGGGGACGTGGATACGCAGTATTTT; CDR3 protein: CASSLGGDVDTQYF
D gene: .; J gene: TRBJ1-5; V gene: TRBV4-2; clone size: .; CDR3 DNA: TGTGCCAGCAGCACCCGTGCTTCGAGTGAACCTTATAGCAATCAGCCCCAGCATTTT; CDR3 protein: CASSTRASSEPYSNQPQHF
D gene: TRBD1; J gene: TRBJ1-1; V gene: TRBV7-2; clone size: .; CDR3 DNA: TGTGCCAGCAGCCCAAGGACAGGGTTGATGAACACTGAAGCTTTCTTT; CDR3 protein: CASSPRTGLMNTEAFF
D gene: .; J gene: TRBJ2-2; V gene: TRBV5-4; clone size: few; CDR3 DNA: TGTGCCAGCAGCTTGGCGGCCAGCGGGGAGCTGTTTTTT; CDR3 protein: CASSLAASGELFF
D gene: .; J gene: TRBJ1-5; V gene: TRBV15; clone size: many; CDR3 DNA: TGTAGCAATCAGCCCCAGCATTTT; CDR3 protein: CSNQPQHF
D gene: .; J gene: TRBJ2-7; V gene: TRBV12-3/TRBV12-4; clone size: many; CDR3 DNA: TGTGCCAGCAGTTTGTGGAACGGGGATTTCTACGAGCAGTACTTC; CDR3 protein: CASSLWNGDFYEQYF
D gene: TRBD1; J gene: TRBJ2-3; V gene: TRBV9; clone size: few; CDR3 DNA: TGTGCCAGCAGCGCGCGACAGGGGTCCTTCTCTAGCACAGATACGCAGTATTTT; CDR3 protein: CASSARQGSFSSTDTQYF
D gene: .; J gene: TRBJ2-1; V gene: TRBV7-8; clone size: many; CDR3 DNA: TGTGCCAGCTGGGACAAAGAGGACAGATACAATGAGCAGTTCTTC; CDR3 protein: CASWDKEDRYNEQFF
D gene: TRBD1; J gene: TRBJ2-3; V gene: TRBV5-1; clone size: .; CDR3 DNA: TGCGCCAGCAGCTTACTGACAGGGTGGGTGACAGATACGCAGTATTTT; CDR3 protein: CASSLLTGWVTDTQYF
D gene: .; J gene: TRBJ1-4; V gene: TRBV7-8; clone size: .; CDR3 DNA: TGTGCCAGCAGCTTAGCGTCCGTGAGCGAACAGAATAATGAAAAACTGTTTTTT; CDR3 protein: CASSLASVSEQNNEKLFF
D gene: .; J gene: TRBJ1-4; V gene: TRBV5-1; clone size: .; CDR3 DNA: TGCGCCAGCAGCTATCAAACCGGCCAACCGGGGGAAAAACTGTTTTTT; CDR3 protein: CASSYQTGQPGEKLFF
D gene: .; J gene: TRBJ2-7; V gene: TRBV13; clone size: few; CDR3 DNA: TGTGCCAGCAGCTTAGCCACCATGGAGCAGTACTTC; CDR3 protein: CASSLATMEQYF
D gene: .; J gene: TRBJ1-1; V gene: TRBV7-9; clone size: many; CDR3 DNA: TGTGCCAGCAGCTTCGAGGCGTTTACCGAAGCTTTCTTT; CDR3 protein: CASSFEAFTEAFF
D gene: TRBD1; J gene: TRBJ2-6; V gene: TRBV11-2; clone size: .; CDR3 DNA: TGTGCCAGCAGCCCAGGTCTTGGGGACAGAAGATTCTCTGGGGCCAACGTCCTGACTTTC; CDR3 protein: CASSPGLGDRRFSGANVLTF